These 29 T cell receptor beta chains originate from one sample sequenced in a study of cytomegalovirus exposure and HLA in healthy donors. It was with 60 Vbeta and 13 Jbeta primers that the PCR ran. Method: immunoSEQ multiplex PCR; TCRdb's copy keeps in-frame clones and lacks some. The sample lists approximately 79,000 clones, roughly 70% occurring once. Sequences were obtained from PBMCs. These receptors were collected from a man aged 35 to 55 in good health and CMV-seropositive.

J is TRBJ2-3 and V is TRBV2, with 8 positions matching TRBD1. Germline trimming cut 6 bases from V and 3 bases from J; bases unmatched to any gene: 5. Looked up from germline, CDR1 is SNHLY and CDR2 is FYNNEI. The CDR3 is 14 amino acids. CDR3 region: CASRGTGGTDTQYF. The CDR3 DNA sequence: TGTGCCAGCAGAGGCACAGGGGGTACAGATACGCAGTATTTT.

This clone occurred a few times. At one of its ends the junction is not consistent with the germline gene, which may arise from a read error. J is TRBJ2-7 and V is TRBV7-9, with D possibly being TRBD2 (5 bases). The CDR3 extends over 17 amino acids. The germline V gene encodes CDR1 SEHNR and CDR2 FQNEAQ (reference sequence). CDR3 bases: TGTTCCAGCAGCTTAGTGTTCCTCGGGGAGCGGACCTACGAGCAGTACTTC. It yields the protein CSSSLVFLGERTYEQYF. Filled out from reference TRBV7-9 and TRBJ2-7, the complete variable domain reads DTGVSQNPRHKITKRGQNVTFRCDPISEHNRLYWYRQTLGQGPEFLTYFQNEAQLEKSRLLSDRFSAERPKGSFSTLEIQRTEQGDSAMYLCSSSLVFLGERTYEQYFGPGTRLTVT.

In its sample, this clone was seen a few times. The V and J genes are TRBV11-2 and TRBJ2-5; 12 bases are shared with TRBD2. Germline trimming cut 3 bases from V and 4 bases from J; bases unmatched to any gene: 12. This CDR3 has 18 amino acids. The germline V gene has CDR1 SGHAT and CDR2 FQNNGV. The CDR3 protein is CASSFRLAGDGSGETQYF. CDR3 DNA sequence: TGTGCCAGCAGCTTCCGACTAGCGGGAGATGGGTCGGGAGAGACCCAGTACTTC.

This clone was counted between two and nine times. CDR3 in DNA: TGTGCCAGCAGCGTAGGGACAGCGAACACTGAAGCTTTCTTT. Translation: CASSVGTANTEAFF. This chain links TRBV9 with TRBJ1-1; D may be TRBD1 (6 bases). Germline V gene data show CDR1 as SGDLS and CDR2 as YYNGEE. Trimming shortened V by 0 bases and J by 1 base, and 7 bases separated the two germline ends. The CDR3 is 14 amino acids. Looking up the rest from reference TRBV9 and TRBJ1-1 gives the full variable domain: DSGVTQTPKHLITATGQRVTLRCSPRSGDLSVYWYQQSLDQGLQFLIQYYNGEERAKGNILERFSAQQFPDLHSELNLSSLELGDSALYFCASSVGTANTEAFFGQGTRLTVV.

The CDR3 protein is CASTSWTSGRHTDTQYF. The CDR3 region has the DNA TGTGCCAGCACCTCCTGGACTAGCGGGAGACACACAGATACGCAGTATTTT. The chain joins TRBV21-1 to TRBJ2-3; the table's D call, TRBD2, has no DNA check behind it. TRBV21-1 corresponds to a pseudogene. The CDR3 sequence is 17 residues long.

This clone came up a few times. The chain recombines TRBV7-2 with TRBJ2-1; 9 nucleotides line up with TRBD1. The CDR3 loop spans 16 amino acids. Germline V gives CDR1 SGHTA, CDR2 FQGNSA. V lost 1 base and J lost 2; bases outside the gene matches: 3. For the CDR3, the DNA is TGTGCCAGCAGCTTAGACGGGACAGGGCCCTACAATGAGCAGTTCTTC. Its translation is CASSLDGTGPYNEQFF.

V is TRBV2 and J is TRBJ1-1; D is uncertain. Trimming cost V 6 bases and J 0 bases, with 8 bases left between them. This CDR3 is built from 13 residues. Germline CDR1 SNHLY, CDR2 FYNNEI. In DNA form, the CDR3 reads TGTGCCAGCAGGGCTAGGATGAACACTGAAGCTTTCTTT. This encodes CASRARMNTEAFF.

This clone was detected a few times. One junction end disagrees with the germline gene, perhaps due to a read error. The rearrangement joins TRBV28 to TRBJ2-7; a weak D match, TRBD1 (5 bases). The germline V gene has CDR1 MDHEN and CDR2 SYDVKM. The CDR3 loop spans 15 amino acids. The DNA of the CDR3 is TGTGCCAGCACCGCAAGGGCAGGGCGTTCCTTCGAGCAGTACTTC. Its translation: CASTARAGRSFEQYF.

The gene calls are TRBV6-6 and TRBJ1-3; 7 bases align to TRBD1. CDR1 is MNHNY and CDR2 is SVGAGI in the germline V gene (reference sequence). The CDR3 consists of 16 residues. Losses at the gene ends were 0 bases for V and 7 bases for J; bases not matched to a gene: 9. The chain's CDR3 is CASSYSSRPQGNTIYF. In nucleotides, the CDR3 is TGTGCCAGCAGTTACTCAAGCAGGCCACAGGGGAACACCATATATTTT.

The J gene is TRBJ2-1, the V gene TRBV6-6, with TRBD2 identical over 12 bases. Unmatched junction bases numbered 6, after V lost 6 bases and J lost 6 bases. CDR1 and CDR2 from the germline V gene are MNHNY and SVGAGI (reference sequence). CDR3 size: 15 residues. The CDR3 DNA reads as TGTGCCAGCAGAGACACTAGCGGGAGGCTCAATGAGCAGTTCTTC. It specifies CASRDTSGRLNEQFF.

This clone was seen only a few times. The J gene is TRBJ1-2, the V gene TRBV6-5, with 7 bases fitting TRBD1. The CDR3 runs 13 residues. Germline V CDR1 and CDR2: MNHEY, SVGAGI. Trimming at V came to 5 bases and at J to 4 bases, leaving 4 bases not matched to a gene. The chain's CDR3 is CASSDQGGYGYTF. In nucleotides, the CDR3 is TGTGCCAGCAGTGACCAGGGGGGCTATGGCTACACCTTC.

The rearrangement uses TRBV19 and TRBJ2-6; possible D gene TRBD2, 5 bases. V lost 1 base and J lost 6, with 10 bases in between. From germline, CDR1 is LNHDA and CDR2 SQIVND (reference sequence). CDR3 size: 15 residues. The CDR3 is CASSIVAGPANVLTF. As DNA, the CDR3 is TGTGCCAGTAGTATAGTGGCGGGTCCGGCCAACGTCCTGACTTTC.

The chain employs TRBV29-1 and TRBJ1-1; D gene unclear. V lost 4 bases to trimming and J lost 7 bases, with 13 bases between them. Germline-derived CDR1 and CDR2 are SQVTM and ANQGSEA. There are 12 residues in the CDR3. DNA of the CDR3: TGCAGCGTTGGAGGCACATACCGTGAAGCTTTCTTT. Encoded protein: CSVGGTYREAFF.

The V and J genes are TRBV30 and TRBJ2-5; a possible D gene is TRBD2 (5 bases). CDR3 size: 13 residues. Deletions cut 2 bases from V and 2 bases from J, with 9 bases between. Germline lookup yields CDR1 GTSNPN and CDR2 SVGIG (reference sequence). The CDR3 DNA sequence: TGTGCCTGGAGTCCTGGCGGGCAAGAGACCCAGTACTTC. The encoded protein is CAWSPGGQETQYF.

In this sample, this clone is medium-sized. The chain has TRBV19 and TRBJ2-1; D is possibly TRBD2 (6 bases). The germline V and J ends were trimmed by 8 bases and 6 bases, with 14 bases remaining between them. Germline CDR1 LNHDA, CDR2 SQIVND (reference sequence). The CDR3 covers 13 residues. The CDR3 here is CASGSGVGNEQFF. Written as DNA, the CDR3 is TGTGCCAGTGGATCGGGGGTCGGCAATGAGCAGTTCTTC.

A word on this clone: At one end, the junction sequence differs from germline, possibly due to a read error. V and J are TRBV6-5 and TRBJ1-1; tentative D call: TRBD1 (6 bases). The germline gives CDR1 MNHEY, CDR2 SVGAGI. This CDR3 contains 13 residues. The chain's CDR3 is CATCRSVGGPPYF. CDR3 in DNA: TGTGCCACCTGTCGCTCTGTGGGGGGGCCCCCTTACTTT.

This chain joins TRBV11-2 and TRBJ1-3; D not certain. This CDR3 region has 14 residues. Trimming cost V 4 bases and J 0 bases, with 7 bases left between them. The germline V gene encodes CDR1 SGHAT and CDR2 FQNNGV. In DNA, the CDR3 is TGTGCCAGCAGCTCAGATTACTCTGGAAACACCATATATTTT. Translation gives CASSSDYSGNTIYF.

This chain links TRBV25-1 with TRBJ2-5; TRBD2 agrees at 7 bases. The V gene's germline CDR1 is MGHDK and CDR2 SYGVNS. The CDR3 length is 15 residues. V gave up 1 base and J gave up 4 bases; unmatched junction bases: 6. The CDR3 DNA reads as TGTGCCAGCAGTGAATGGGGTGGGAGGGCAGAGACCCAGTACTTC. As protein: CASSEWGGRAETQYF.

The V call is TRBV29-1, the J call TRBJ2-1, with D perhaps TRBD1 (6 bases). The germline V gene encodes CDR1 SQVTM and CDR2 ANQGSEA. Trimming took off 6 bases at V and 1 base at J, with 19 bases between the two ends. The CDR3 totals 16 residues. CDR3 coding DNA: TGCAGCGTGACCAACCGGGACACCATATCCTACAATGAGCAGTTCTTC. Amino acids: CSVTNRDTISYNEQFF.

This clone showed up just a few times. The chain links TRBV19 to TRBJ2-1, with 14 positions matching TRBD2. V lost 3 bases and J lost 8; bases outside the gene matches: 6. CDR1 is LNHDA and CDR2 is SQIVND in the germline V gene (reference sequence). The CDR3 loop spans 16 amino acids. DNA for the CDR3: TGTGCCAGTAGTATCAAGACTAGCGGGAGGGTGGATGAGCAGTTCTTC. This encodes CASSIKTSGRVDEQFF.

This clone was detected once. The chain joins TRBV10-1 to TRBJ2-1, with TRBD2 identical over 7 bases. The germline gives CDR1 WNHNN, CDR2 SYGVQD (reference sequence). After removal of 5 bases from V and 7 bases from J, the junction contained 11 bases not matched to a gene. CDR3 size: 15 residues. In DNA, the CDR3 is TGCGCCAGCAGTTGGGGAGACGTAGCGGGTAATGAGCAGTTCTTC. Protein product: CASSWGDVAGNEQFF.

This chain connects TRBV9 to TRBJ2-1; 10 bases agree with TRBD2. V trimming: 2 bases; J trimming: 4 bases; junction bases outside the gene matches: 12. The CDR3 length is 18 residues. CDR1 SGDLS and CDR2 YYNGEE come from the germline V gene. CDR3 sequence reads: CASSVWDLAGELYNEQFF. The CDR3 nucleotides are TGTGCCAGCAGCGTTTGGGACCTAGCGGGGGAGCTTTACAATGAGCAGTTCTTC. The full variable domain, with the rest looked up from reference TRBV9 and TRBJ2-1, is DSGVTQTPKHLITATGQRVTLRCSPRSGDLSVYWYQQSLDQGLQFLIQYYNGEERAKGNILERFSAQQFPDLHSELNLSSLELGDSALYFCASSVWDLAGELYNEQFFGPGTRLTVL.

This rearrangement joins TRBV27 to TRBJ2-4; 8 nucleotides match TRBD1. With V trimmed by 6 bases and J by 0 bases, 7 bases remained unmatched. The germline V gene has CDR1 MNHEY and CDR2 SMNVEV (reference sequence). The CDR3 has 16 amino acids. CDR3 sequence: CASSPTGGLAKNIQYF. In DNA, the CDR3 is TGTGCCAGCAGCCCAACAGGGGGACTAGCCAAAAACATTCAGTACTTC.

This chain links TRBV27 with TRBJ2-7, with D perhaps TRBD2 (5 bases). Trimming stripped 0 bases from V and 0 bases from J, with 9 bases between. The germline V gene encodes CDR1 MNHEY and CDR2 SMNVEV (reference sequence). The CDR3 has 15 amino acids. CDR3 amino acids: CASSLSRGSSYEQYF. The CDR3 bases are TGTGCCAGCAGTTTATCGAGAGGGAGCTCCTACGAGCAGTACTTC.

This clone was seen once. J is TRBJ1-5 and V is TRBV10-3; D may be TRBD1 (5 bases). V lost 6 bases and J 6 bases, leaving 21 bases between the germline ends. The CDR3 spans 16 residues. Germline V gene lookup returns CDR1 ENHRY and CDR2 SYGVKD. CDR3 residues: CAISPRGGGGLQPQHF. CDR3 nucleotide sequence: TGTGCCATCAGCCCTCGAGGTGGCGGGGGTCTTCAGCCCCAGCATTTT.

This clone was detected a few times. The rearrangement uses TRBV10-3 and TRBJ2-7; TRBD2 matches 14 bases. Germline V gene sequence: CDR1 ENHRY, CDR2 SYGVKD. V shed 0 bases, J shed 11 bases, and the junction held 6 bases outside the gene matches. The CDR3 spans 15 residues. The DNA for the CDR3 is TGTGCCATCAGTGAGTCGGGGACTAGCGGGAGTGAGGAGTACTTC. Its protein is CAISESGTSGSEEYF.

The CDR3 nucleotides are TGTGCCAGTAGTGGACGGACAGGGGGGAACTATGGCTACACCTTC. Translated, it gives CASSGRTGGNYGYTF. The gene calls are TRBV19 and TRBJ1-2; 10 bases match TRBD1. V lost 5 bases and J lost 2; bases outside the gene matches: 5. The CDR3 runs 15 residues. Germline loops: CDR1 LNHDA, CDR2 SQIVND (reference sequence).

This chain links TRBV18 with TRBJ2-5, with 7 bases fitting TRBD1. The CDR3 is made up of 15 amino acids. V gave up 3 bases and J gave up 1 base; unmatched junction bases: 5. Per the germline V gene, CDR1 is KGHSH and CDR2 is LQKENI. DNA of the CDR3: TGTGCCAGCTCACCGAAGGGGACAGTCCAAGAGACCCAGTACTTC. Protein sequence: CASSPKGTVQETQYF.

This clone came up once. The gene calls are TRBV29-1 and TRBJ1-1; perhaps TRBD1 as D (6 bases). This CDR3 has 14 residues. Trimming left V 4 bases short and J 5 bases short, with 17 bases between. Germline assignment: CDR1 SQVTM and CDR2 ANQGSEA. As DNA, the CDR3 is TGCAGCGTTGGGCTCGGGGGGGCTGGGACTGAAGCTTTCTTT. Translating it yields CSVGLGGAGTEAFF.